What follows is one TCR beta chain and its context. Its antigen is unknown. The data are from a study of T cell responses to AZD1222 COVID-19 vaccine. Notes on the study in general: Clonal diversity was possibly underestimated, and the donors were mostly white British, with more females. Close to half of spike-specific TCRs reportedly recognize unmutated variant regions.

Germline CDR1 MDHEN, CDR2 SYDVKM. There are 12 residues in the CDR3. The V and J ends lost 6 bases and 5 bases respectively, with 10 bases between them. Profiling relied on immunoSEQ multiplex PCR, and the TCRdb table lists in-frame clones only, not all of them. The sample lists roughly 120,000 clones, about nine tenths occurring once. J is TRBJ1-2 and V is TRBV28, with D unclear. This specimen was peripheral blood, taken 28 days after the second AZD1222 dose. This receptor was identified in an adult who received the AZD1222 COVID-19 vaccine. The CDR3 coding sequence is TGTGCCAGCAGCCGTCCCCCTTATGGCTACACCTTC. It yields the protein CASSRPPYGYTF.